This T cell receptor (beta chain) stems from a study of cytomegalovirus exposure and HLA in healthy donors. Trimming took off 0 bases at V and 0 bases at J, with 5 bases between the two ends. Germline CDR1 is SEHNR and CDR2 is FQNEAQ (reference sequence). The CDR3 runs to 14 residues. Vbeta (60) and Jbeta (13) primers were used in the PCR. TCRdb's table, derived via immunoSEQ multiplex PCR, lists solely in-frame clones and lacks some. Of a few hundred thousand clones detected, roughly 91% appear once; the ten largest clones hold around 1%. The receptor was isolated from a young woman in good health and CMV-seronegative. The V and J genes are TRBV7-9 and TRBJ1-1; D gene ambiguous. Sequenced material: PBMCs. DNA of the CDR3: TGTGCCAGCAGCTTAGCGAGTATGAACACTGAAGCTTTCTTT. Translated, it gives CASSLASMNTEAFF.